This entry lists 30 T cell receptor beta chains sequenced from one sample in a study of blood T cell repertoires in COVID-19. Only in-frame clones appear in the TCRdb table, and some are missing; sequencing was by immunoSEQ multiplex PCR. The repertoire holds about 73,000 clones, over 70% seen once, with 22% in the top ten. Sequencing was done on a sample of peripheral blood. The source of these receptors is a man in his fifties or sixties with acute or convalescent COVID-19.

This clone was found once. The chain recombines TRBV24-1 with TRBJ2-3, with 10 bases aligning to TRBD1. The CDR3 has 16 amino acids. Germline V gene sequence: CDR1 KGHDR, CDR2 SFDVKD. After removal of 4 bases from V and 6 bases from J, the junction contained 9 bases not matched to a gene. This CDR3 is CATSDPTTGGADTQYF. The DNA of the CDR3 is TGTGCCACCAGTGACCCCACGACAGGGGGCGCGGATACGCAGTATTTT.

The chain is built from TRBV27 and TRBJ2-1, with D uncertain. Germline CDR1 is MNHEY and CDR2 is SMNVEV (reference sequence). V lost 3 bases to trimming and J lost 3 bases, with 9 bases between them. This CDR3 comprises 14 residues. The CDR3 region is CASSFNSFYNEQFF. The DNA of the CDR3 is TGTGCCAGCAGTTTTAACAGCTTCTACAATGAGCAGTTCTTC.

This clone was counted only a few times. V and J are TRBV7-3 and TRBJ2-3; TRBD1 is a possible D gene (6 bases). CDR1 and CDR2 (germline): SGHTA, FQGTGA. This CDR3 region has 15 residues. V shed 4 bases and J shed 2 bases, with 13 bases lying between them. This chain's CDR3 is CASSSGDTFTDTQYF. CDR3 bases: TGTGCCAGCAGCTCCGGGGACACCTTCACAGATACGCAGTATTTT.

This clone has at least ten counts. Here the CDR3 reads CASSVQGTQPQHF. The CDR3 DNA follows: TGTGCCAGCAGCGTACAGGGAACTCAGCCCCAGCATTTT. The chain employs TRBV12-3 or TRBV12-4 and TRBJ1-5, with a tentative D call TRBD1 (6 bases). V was shortened by 6 bases and J by 6 bases, with 12 bases between the two germline ends. The CDR3 runs 13 residues.

This chain uses TRBV7-6 with TRBJ2-5; perhaps TRBD1 as D (5 bases). Per germline, CDR1 SGHVS and CDR2 FNYEAQ. V lost 3 bases and J 5 bases, leaving 10 bases between the germline ends. The CDR3 loop spans 13 amino acids. CDR3 bases: TGTGCCAGCAGCTTTGACAGCCCGGAGACCCAGTACTTC. Protein product: CASSFDSPETQYF.

The J gene is TRBJ2-7, the V gene TRBV21-1; the table's D call TRBD1 went unverified against the DNA. TRBV21-1 is reported as a pseudogene. This CDR3 contains 14 residues. The CDR3 here is CASSNRGFSHEQYV. The CDR3 DNA is TGTGCCAGCAGCAACAGGGGATTTTCACACGAGCAGTACGTC.

The chain carries TRBV2 and TRBJ2-6, with TRBD1 matching over 8 bases. The CDR3 contains 22 residues. Germline assignment: CDR1 SNHLY and CDR2 FYNNEI. With 5 bases clipped from V and 0 bases from J, the junction kept 21 bases outside the gene matches. The CDR3 nucleotides read TGTGCCAGCAGTTCCATCGGGACAGGAGAACCACCAAGTAGCTCTGGGGCCAACGTCCTGACTTTC. It is translated as CASSSIGTGEPPSSSGANVLTF. The whole variable domain, remainder taken from reference TRBV2 and TRBJ2-6, is EPEVTQTPSHQVTQMGQEVILRCVPISNHLYFYWYRQILGQKVEFLVSFYNNEISEKSEIFDDQFSVERPDGSNFTLKIRSTKLEDSAMYFCASSSIGTGEPPSSSGANVLTFGAGSRLTVL.

The chain employs TRBV7-9 and TRBJ1-2; the D is unclear. This CDR3 comprises 12 residues. CDR1 SEHNR and CDR2 FQNEAQ come from the germline V gene (reference sequence). Trimming took off 1 base at V and 13 bases at J, with 13 bases between the two ends. The CDR3 loop reads CASSLEEGISTF. CDR3 nucleotides: TGTGCCAGCAGCTTAGAAGAGGGTATCAGCACCTTC.

This chain connects TRBV4-1 to TRBJ1-1; 9 nucleotides match TRBD1. Germline loops: CDR1 MGHRA, CDR2 YSYEKL. The CDR3 is made up of 15 amino acids. V was pared by 4 bases and J by 2 bases, with 5 bases of the junction left unmatched. CDR3 sequence reads: CASSLRQGVNTEAFF. CDR3 in DNA: TGCGCCAGCAGCCTCCGACAGGGGGTAAACACTGAAGCTTTCTTT.

The V call is TRBV15, the J call TRBJ1-1; D remains unclear. Germline assignment: CDR1 LNHNV and CDR2 YYDKDF (reference sequence). This CDR3 is built from 15 residues. Trimming took 1 base from V and 5 from J, leaving 14 bases between them. CDR3 sequence: CATSRAWEERTEAFF. CDR3 bases: TGTGCCACCAGCAGAGCCTGGGAGGAGAGGACTGAAGCTTTCTTT.

The chain joins TRBV9 to TRBJ2-7, with TRBD1 matching over 8 bases. J was trimmed by 3 bases and V by 4 bases; bases with no gene match: 6. Germline V gene data show CDR1 as SGDLS and CDR2 as YYNGEE. The length of the CDR3 is 14 residues. The CDR3 nucleotides are TGTGCCAGCAGCCCGCCGACAGGGGTCTACGAGCAGTACTTC. Translated: CASSPPTGVYEQYF.

The V gene is TRBV7-3, the J gene TRBJ2-1, with 7 bases matching TRBD1. V gave up 6 bases and J gave up 2 bases; unmatched junction bases: 7. Germline lookup yields CDR1 SGHTA and CDR2 FQGTGA. This CDR3 is 15 amino acids long. The CDR3 sequence: CASSLQGLAYNEQFF. The DNA for the CDR3 is TGTGCCAGCAGTCTACAGGGGCTGGCCTACAATGAGCAGTTCTTC.

The chain employs TRBV6-1 and TRBJ2-5; 10 bases line up with TRBD2. J gave up 3 bases and V 0 bases, and 7 bases lay outside the gene matches. The CDR3 covers 17 residues. Germline lookup yields CDR1 MNHNS and CDR2 SASEGT. CDR3 region: CASSEARMSGGEETQYF. DNA of the CDR3: TGTGCCAGCAGTGAAGCGCGGATGAGCGGGGGGGAAGAGACCCAGTACTTC.

This chain uses TRBV18 with TRBJ2-5; D is undetermined. V lost 3 bases, J lost 5 bases, and 16 bases lay in between. CDR1 is KGHSH, CDR2 LQKENI, per germline. The CDR3 extends over 15 amino acids. The CDR3 spells CASSPSTSRSETQYF. CDR3 in DNA: TGTGCCAGCTCACCTTCGACGAGCAGGTCGGAGACCCAGTACTTC.

Here the CDR3 DNA reads TGTGCCAGCAGCTTAGGGACTAGCGGGAACAATGAGCAGTTCTTC. Its translation is CASSLGTSGNNEQFF. This rearrangement joins TRBV11-1 to TRBJ2-1; 12 nucleotides match TRBD2. V shed 1 base and J 5 bases; nucleotides not matched to a gene: 0. CDR3 length: 15 amino acids. CDR1 is SGHAT, CDR2 FQDESV, per germline (reference sequence).

The chain recombines TRBV11-2 with TRBJ2-5, with D tentatively TRBD2 (5 bases). The CDR3 loop spans 13 amino acids. V shed 5 bases and J shed 1 base, with 8 bases lying between them. Germline-derived CDR1 and CDR2 are SGHAT and FQNNGV. The CDR3 region is CASSRLPQETQYF. DNA of the CDR3: TGTGCCAGCAGCCGACTACCCCAAGAGACCCAGTACTTC.

The chain employs TRBV3-1 (or the pseudogene TRBV3-2) and TRBJ2-3; the match to TRBD1 covers 9 bases. The germline gives CDR1 LGHDT, CDR2 YNNKEL (reference sequence). V was clipped by 4 bases and J by 6 bases; unmatched bases: 5. This CDR3 has 14 residues. The CDR3: CASSPDRGWDTQYF. The DNA of the CDR3 is TGTGCCAGCAGCCCCGACAGGGGGTGGGATACGCAGTATTTT.

This chain connects TRBV10-1 to TRBJ2-5; 8 nucleotides agree with TRBD2. The J segment lost 4 bases and the V segment lost 8 bases, leaving 15 bases of the junction unmatched. The CDR3 sequence is 16 residues long. Germline CDR1 WNHNN, CDR2 SYGVQD (reference sequence). This CDR3 is CASATGLAGEGETQYF. CDR3 bases: TGCGCCAGCGCAACCGGGCTAGCGGGCGAAGGAGAGACCCAGTACTTC.

This clone was observed a handful of times. V and J are TRBV5-1 and TRBJ2-1; 8 positions match TRBD1. The J segment lost 10 bases and the V segment lost 5 bases, leaving 14 bases of the junction unmatched. The CDR3 covers 15 residues. Germline V gene lookup returns CDR1 SGHRS and CDR2 YFSETQ. CDR3 residues: CASSYSTGVNGEQFF. DNA for the CDR3: TGCGCCAGCAGTTACTCGACAGGGGTAAATGGGGAGCAGTTCTTC.

The rearrangement links TRBV5-6 to TRBJ1-2, with D possibly matching TRBD1 (6 bases). Germline V lookup: CDR1 SGHDT, CDR2 YYEEEE. The CDR3 sequence is 13 residues long. V was cut by 2 bases and J by 2 bases, with 7 bases left in between. CDR3 in amino acids: CASSLGQNYGYTF. CDR3 DNA sequence: TGTGCCAGCAGCTTAGGACAGAACTATGGCTACACCTTC.

This clone was seen once. The chain carries TRBV29-1 and TRBJ2-1; weak D call: TRBD2 (5 bases). The V gene's germline CDR1 is SQVTM and CDR2 ANQGSEA. Deletions cut 3 bases from V and 9 bases from J, with 9 bases between. This CDR3 is 11 amino acids long. The CDR3 DNA reads as TGCAGCGTTGAGTGGAGGTTTGAGCAGTTCTTC. This sequence encodes CSVEWRFEQFF.

The chain has TRBV4-2 and TRBJ1-1, with TRBD1 identical over 9 bases. Trimming took 3 bases from V and 6 from J; bases not matched to a gene: 8. The CDR3 has 15 amino acids. Germline assignment: CDR1 LGHNA and CDR2 YNFKEQ. CDR3 nucleotide sequence: TGTGCCAGCAGCCAGGCGGGACAGGGCGGCGCTGAAGCTTTCTTT. Translating it yields CASSQAGQGGAEAFF.

The chain links TRBV9 to TRBJ2-2; TRBD2 matches 9 bases. V lost 2 bases, J lost 5 bases, and 4 bases stayed unmatched. Germline lookup yields CDR1 SGDLS and CDR2 YYNGEE. The length of the CDR3 is 15 residues. CDR3 sequence reads: CASSVISGSTGELFF. CDR3 DNA: TGTGCCAGCAGCGTGATTAGCGGGAGTACCGGGGAGCTGTTTTTT.

This clone was detected once. The chain employs TRBV27 and TRBJ2-2, with D possibly being TRBD1 (6 bases). The CDR3 consists of 16 residues. Trimming left V 5 bases short and J 3 bases short, with 16 bases between. Germline CDR1 reads MNHEY; CDR2 reads SMNVEV (reference sequence). CDR3 nucleotide sequence: TGTGCCAGCAGTCACAGGGCGGCATACGACACCGGGGAGCTGTTTTTT. Translation: CASSHRAAYDTGELFF.

This sequence joins TRBV28 and TRBJ1-2; TRBD1 matches 12 bases. CDR1 and CDR2 (germline): MDHEN, SYDVKM. The CDR3 sequence is 14 residues long. V was pared by 3 bases and J by 6 bases, with 2 bases of the junction left unmatched. The CDR3 sequence is CASSFGDRGHGYTF. The CDR3 DNA is TGTGCCAGCAGTTTTGGGGACAGGGGGCATGGCTACACCTTC.

CDR3 amino acids: CASRQGLGTEAFF. CDR3 DNA sequence: TGTGCCAGCAGACAGGGTTTGGGCACTGAAGCTTTCTTT. The chain links TRBV6-6 to TRBJ1-1, with D maybe TRBD1 (6 bases). The V gene's germline CDR1 is MNHNY and CDR2 SVGAGI (reference sequence). V was shortened by 6 bases and J by 4 bases, with 12 bases between the two germline ends. CDR3 length equals 13 residues.

The chain links TRBV24-1 to TRBJ2-2, with TRBD1 as a possible D gene (5 bases). Trimming took off 3 bases at V and 1 base at J, with 20 bases between the two ends. CDR3 length: 19 residues. Germline V lookup: CDR1 KGHDR, CDR2 SFDVKD. The CDR3 DNA sequence: TGTGCCACCAGTGATCTATCCCGAAATGGCAGGGAGAACACCGGGGAGCTGTTTTTT. This encodes CATSDLSRNGRENTGELFF.

The V call is TRBV5-1, the J call TRBJ2-3, with 11 bases matching TRBD2. Germline V gene sequence: CDR1 SGHRS, CDR2 YFSETQ. This CDR3 is built from 18 residues. V trimming: 6 bases; J trimming: 3 bases; junction bases outside the gene matches: 15. CDR3 DNA sequence: TGCGCCAGCAAGCAAGGAGAACTAGCGGGAGTGAAAACAGATACGCAGTATTTT. This sequence encodes CASKQGELAGVKTDTQYF.

V gene TRBV10-3 combines with J gene TRBJ2-3, with 9 bases aligning to TRBD1. Germline-derived CDR1 and CDR2 are ENHRY and SYGVKD. The CDR3 has 14 residues. With V trimmed by 7 bases and J by 2 bases, 4 bases remained unmatched. Here the CDR3 reads CAITGQGITDTQYF. The CDR3 DNA reads TGTGCCATCACCGGACAGGGGATCACAGATACGCAGTATTTT.

This clone has just a few counts. The chain has TRBV5-4 and TRBJ1-2; TRBD1 might be the D (5 bases). This CDR3 contains 15 residues. Germline V gene data show CDR1 as SGHNT and CDR2 as YYREEE (reference sequence). V lost 0 bases and J lost 1, with 10 bases in between. CDR3 sequence reads: CASSLGTSNNYGYTF. The DNA for the CDR3 is TGTGCCAGCAGCTTGGGGACAAGCAATAACTATGGCTACACCTTC.